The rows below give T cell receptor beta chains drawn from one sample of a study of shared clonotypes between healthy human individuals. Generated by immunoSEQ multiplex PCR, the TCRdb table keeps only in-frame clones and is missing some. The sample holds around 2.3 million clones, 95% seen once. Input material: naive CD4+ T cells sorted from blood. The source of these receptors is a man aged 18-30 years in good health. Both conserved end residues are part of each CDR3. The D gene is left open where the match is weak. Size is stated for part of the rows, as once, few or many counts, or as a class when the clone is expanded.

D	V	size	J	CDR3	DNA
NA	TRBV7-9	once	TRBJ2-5	CASSLMGAQETQYF	TGTGCCAGCAGCTTAATGGGGGCGCAGGAGACCCAGTACTTC
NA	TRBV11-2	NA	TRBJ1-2	CASSLDQTTIYTF	TGTGCCAGCAGCTTAGATCAAACAACCATCTACACCTTC
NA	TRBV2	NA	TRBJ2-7	CASSEYHEQYF	TGTGCCAGCAGTGAATACCACGAGCAGTACTTC
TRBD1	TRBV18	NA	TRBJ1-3	CASSPPGQLSSGNTIYF	TGTGCCAGCTCACCACCGGGACAGTTGAGCTCTGGAAACACCATATATTTT
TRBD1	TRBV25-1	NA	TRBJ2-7	CATGRQGVYEQYF	TGTGCCACCGGGAGACAGGGGGTCTACGAGCAGTACTTC
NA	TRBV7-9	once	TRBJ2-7	CAVQAGGGNEQYF	TGTGCCGTCCAGGCAGGTGGAGGTAACGAGCAGTACTTC
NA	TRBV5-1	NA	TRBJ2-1	CASSSGDYNEQFF	TGCGCCAGCAGCTCCGGTGATTACAATGAGCAGTTCTTC
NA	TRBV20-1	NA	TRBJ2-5	CSATSEETQYF	TGCAGTGCGACATCCGAAGAGACCCAGTACTTC
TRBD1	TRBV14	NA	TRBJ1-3	CASSQVDRAYSHSGNTIYF	TGTGCCAGCAGCCAAGTTGACAGGGCCTACTCCCACTCTGGAAACACCATATATTTT
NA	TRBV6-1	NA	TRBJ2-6	CASRQQLSGANVLTF	TGTGCCAGCAGACAACAGCTCTCTGGGGCCAACGTCCTGACTTTC
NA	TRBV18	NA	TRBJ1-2	CASSPKTESYGYTF	TGTGCCAGCTCACCCAAGACGGAAAGCTATGGCTACACCTTC
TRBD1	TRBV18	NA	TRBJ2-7	CASSPPSGQGAGEQYF	TGTGCCAGCTCACCACCGTCGGGACAGGGGGCGGGAGAGCAGTACTTC
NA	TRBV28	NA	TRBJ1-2	CASSLKWLVRGGMDGYTF	TGTGCCAGCAGTTTAAAATGGTTGGTCAGGGGTGGGATGGATGGCTACACCTTC
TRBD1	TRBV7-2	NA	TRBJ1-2	CASSPGQGKKGGTF	TGTGCCAGCAGCCCGGGACAGGGTAAGAAAGGAGGTACCTTC
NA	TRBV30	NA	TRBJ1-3	CAWRDGQNSGNTIYF	TGTGCCTGGAGAGACGGACAGAACTCTGGAAACACCATATATTTT
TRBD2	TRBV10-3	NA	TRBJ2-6	CAISESDGRISGANVLTF	TGTGCCATCAGTGAGTCTGACGGGAGGATAAGTGGGGCCAACGTCCTGACTTTC
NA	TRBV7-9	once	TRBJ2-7	CASSLGVGSNEQYF	TGTGCCAGCAGCTTAGGAGTAGGGTCCAACGAGCAGTACTTC
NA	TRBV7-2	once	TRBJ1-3	CASRDSSGNTIYF	TGTGCCAGCAGAGACAGCTCTGGAAACACCATATATTTT
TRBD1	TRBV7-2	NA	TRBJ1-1	CASSLGQITEAFF	TGTGCCAGCAGCTTGGGACAGATCACTGAAGCTTTCTTT
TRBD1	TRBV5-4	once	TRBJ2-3	CASRGQGTDTQYF	TGTGCCAGCAGGGGACAGGGCACAGATACGCAGTATTTT
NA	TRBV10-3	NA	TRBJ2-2	CAISENGGLGTGELFF	TGTGCCATCAGTGAGAATGGGGGGCTTGGCACCGGGGAGCTGTTTTTT
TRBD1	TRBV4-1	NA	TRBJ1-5	CASSPGGGGGNSNQPQHF	TGCGCCAGCAGCCCTGGGGGAGGGGGCGGTAATAGCAATCAGCCCCAGCATTTT